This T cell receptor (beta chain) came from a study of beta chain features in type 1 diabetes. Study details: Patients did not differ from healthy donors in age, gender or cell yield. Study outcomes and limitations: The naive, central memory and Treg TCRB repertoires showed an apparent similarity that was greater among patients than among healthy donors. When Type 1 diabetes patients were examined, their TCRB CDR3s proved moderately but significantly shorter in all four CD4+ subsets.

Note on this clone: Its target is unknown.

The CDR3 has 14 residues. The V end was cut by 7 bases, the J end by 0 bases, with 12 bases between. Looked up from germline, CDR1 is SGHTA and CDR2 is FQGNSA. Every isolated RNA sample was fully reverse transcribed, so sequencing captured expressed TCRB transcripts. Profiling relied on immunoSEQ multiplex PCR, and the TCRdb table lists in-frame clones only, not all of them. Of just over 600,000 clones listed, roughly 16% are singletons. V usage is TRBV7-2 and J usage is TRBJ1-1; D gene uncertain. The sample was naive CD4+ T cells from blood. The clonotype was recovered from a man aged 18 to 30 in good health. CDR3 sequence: CASKQTRMNTEAFF. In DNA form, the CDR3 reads TGTGCCAGCAAACAGACCAGGATGAACACTGAAGCTTTCTTT.